This note documents a single TCR beta chain sequence. The antigen remains unidentified. This sample is part of a study of T cells after posttransplantation cyclophosphamide. Study-wide results and limits: Skin or GI-infiltrating T cells shared few TRB sequences with blood. Later blood repertoires were often dominated by clones from the donor CD8+ memory compartment. Recipient CMV seropositivity and CMV reactivation strongly tracked TRB clonality.

Assay: immunoSEQ multiplex PCR; the TCRdb copy retains only in-frame clones and omits some. The table records over 20,000 clones, 95% to 99% of them present only once. Peripheral blood was collected from the related graft donor on the marrow donation day. The receptor was isolated from a man aged 40-50 years in good health, CMV-negative, and a related stem cell transplant donor. The material sequenced was naive CD8+ T cells sorted from PBMCs.

As DNA, the CDR3 is TGCGCCAGCAGCCAAGATAGCGGGAATGAGCAGTTCTTC. It is translated as CASSQDSGNEQFF. The rearrangement joins TRBV4-3 to TRBJ2-1; 7 nucleotides agree with TRBD2. Germline-derived CDR1 and CDR2 are LGHNA and YSLEER. The ends lost 0 bases at V and 7 bases at J; junction bases unmatched: 0. The CDR3 covers 13 residues.